The clone carrying this T cell receptor (beta chain) was observed once. This specimen comes from a study of control samples from healthy donors and cancer patients. Looked up from germline, CDR1 is KGHSH and CDR2 is LQKENI. This CDR3 is 17 amino acids long. Trimming removed 0 bases from V and 3 bases from J; junction bases left unmatched: 5. The protocol was immunoSEQ multiplex PCR, while the TCRdb copy is restricted to in-frame clones and leaves out a portion. The table lists over 65,000 clones, 85% to 95% of them singletons. The receptor was derived from a middle-aged woman in good health. The sample consisted of blood. This sequence joins TRBV18 and TRBJ2-2, with TRBD1 identical over 9 bases. The CDR3 nucleotides read TGTGCCAGCTCACCACCGGGACAGGGCGTCTACACCGGGGAGCTGTTTTTT. Translating it yields CASSPPGQGVYTGELFF. The whole variable domain, remainder taken from reference TRBV18 and TRBJ2-2, is NAGVMQNPRHLVRRRGQEARLRCSPMKGHSHVYWYRQLPEEGLKFMVYLQKENIIDESGMPKERFSAEFPKEGPSILRIQQVVRGDSAAYFCASSPPGQGVYTGELFFGEGSRLTVL.